The text below deals with one T cell receptor beta chain. The antigen is unknown. This entry comes from a study of T cells in localized non-small cell lung cancer. CDR3 length: 11 residues. The germline V gene encodes CDR1 ENHRY and CDR2 SYGVKD. The ends were cut back, 2 bases at V and 2 bases at J, with 1 base in the middle. Some clones are missing from TCRdb's copy, which holds only in-frame ones; the method was immunoSEQ multiplex PCR. The sample carries tens of thousands of clones, more than 75% recorded once. Points from the study as a whole: Detection in adjacent lung was observed for a median around 50 of the top 100 tumor clones.

The origin of this receptor is a female donor at least 60 years old with stage III squamous cell lung carcinoma. V is TRBV10-3 and J is TRBJ2-7, with D unclear. The specimen comprised peripheral blood, sampled before any cancer treatment. CDR3 DNA sequence: TGTGCCATCAGTGAGACCTACGAGCAGTACTTC. Translating it yields CAISETYEQYF.